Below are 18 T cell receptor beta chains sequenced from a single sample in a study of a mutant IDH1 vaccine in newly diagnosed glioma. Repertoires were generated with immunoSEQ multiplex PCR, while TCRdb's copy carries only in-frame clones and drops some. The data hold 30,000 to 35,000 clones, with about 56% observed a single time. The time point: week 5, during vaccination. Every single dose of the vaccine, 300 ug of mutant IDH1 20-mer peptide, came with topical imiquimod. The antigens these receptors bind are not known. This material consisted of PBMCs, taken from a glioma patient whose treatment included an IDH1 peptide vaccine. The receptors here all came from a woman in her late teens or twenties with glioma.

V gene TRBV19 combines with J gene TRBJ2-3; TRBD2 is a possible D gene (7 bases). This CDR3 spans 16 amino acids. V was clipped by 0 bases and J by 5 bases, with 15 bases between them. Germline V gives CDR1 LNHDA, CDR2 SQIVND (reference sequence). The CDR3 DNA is TGTGCCAGTAGTATAGATCTCGGGGGGCCAGGAGATACGCAGTATTTT. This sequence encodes CASSIDLGGPGDTQYF. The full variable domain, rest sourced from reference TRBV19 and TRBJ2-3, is DGGITQSPKYLFRKEGQNVTLSCEQNLNHDAMYWYRQDPGQGLRLIYYSQIVNDFQKGDIAEGYSVSREKKESFPLTVTSAQKNPTAFYLCASSIDLGGPGDTQYFGPGTRLTVL.

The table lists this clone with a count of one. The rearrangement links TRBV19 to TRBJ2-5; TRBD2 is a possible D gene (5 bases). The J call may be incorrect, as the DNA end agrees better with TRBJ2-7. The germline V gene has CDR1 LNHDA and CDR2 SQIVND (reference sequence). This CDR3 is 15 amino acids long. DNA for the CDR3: TGTGCCAGTAGTATTAAAGGACTCAACTCCTACGAGCAGTACTTC. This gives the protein CASSIKGLNSYEQYF.

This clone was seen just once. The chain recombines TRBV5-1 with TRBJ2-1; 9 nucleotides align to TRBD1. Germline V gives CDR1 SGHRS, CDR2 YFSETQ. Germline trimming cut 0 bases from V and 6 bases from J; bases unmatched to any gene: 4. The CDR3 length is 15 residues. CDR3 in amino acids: CASSLGGQGRNEQFF. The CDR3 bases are TGCGCCAGCAGCTTGGGGGGACAGGGACGCAATGAGCAGTTCTTC.

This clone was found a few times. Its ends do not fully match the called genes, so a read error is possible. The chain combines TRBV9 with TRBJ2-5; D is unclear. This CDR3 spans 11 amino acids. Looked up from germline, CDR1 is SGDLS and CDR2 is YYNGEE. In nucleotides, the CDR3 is TGTGCCAGCAGCTCTCAAGGGACCCAGTACTTC. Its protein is CASSSQGTQYF.

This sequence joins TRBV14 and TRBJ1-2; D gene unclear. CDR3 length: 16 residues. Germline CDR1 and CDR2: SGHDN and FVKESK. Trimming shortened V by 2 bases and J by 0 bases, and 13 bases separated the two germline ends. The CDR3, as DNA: TGTGCCAGCAGCCAATCTCCCCGGGGATCTAACTATGGCTACACCTTC. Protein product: CASSQSPRGSNYGYTF.

The CDR3 sequence is CASSLVAGDEQYF. The CDR3, as DNA: TGTGCCAGCAGCTTAGTAGCGGGGGATGAGCAGTACTTC. V and J are TRBV7-9 and TRBJ2-7, with 9 nucleotides matching TRBD2. Losses at the gene ends were 1 base for V and 7 bases for J; bases not matched to a gene: 2. The CDR3 covers 13 residues. Germline V gene data show CDR1 as SEHNR and CDR2 as FQNEAQ (reference sequence). The entire variable domain, with the rest obtained from reference TRBV7-9 and TRBJ2-7, is as follows: DTGVSQNPRHKITKRGQNVTFRCDPISEHNRLYWYRQTLGQGPEFLTYFQNEAQLEKSRLLSDRFSAERPKGSFSTLEIQRTEQGDSAMYLCASSLVAGDEQYFGPGTRLTVT.

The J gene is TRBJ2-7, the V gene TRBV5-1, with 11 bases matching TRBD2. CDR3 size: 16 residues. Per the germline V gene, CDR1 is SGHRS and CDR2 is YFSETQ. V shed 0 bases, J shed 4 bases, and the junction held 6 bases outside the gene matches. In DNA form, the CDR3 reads TGCGCCAGCAGCTTGGGTCTAGCGGGGGGAGGTTACGAGCAGTACTTC. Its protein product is CASSLGLAGGGYEQYF.

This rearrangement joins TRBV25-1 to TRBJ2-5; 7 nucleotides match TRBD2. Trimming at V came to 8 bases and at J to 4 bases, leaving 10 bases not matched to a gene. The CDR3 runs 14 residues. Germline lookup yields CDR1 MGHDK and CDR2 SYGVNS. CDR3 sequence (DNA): TGTGCCAGCGAGACCGTGGGGAGGGGAGAGACCCAGTACTTC. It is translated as CASETVGRGETQYF.

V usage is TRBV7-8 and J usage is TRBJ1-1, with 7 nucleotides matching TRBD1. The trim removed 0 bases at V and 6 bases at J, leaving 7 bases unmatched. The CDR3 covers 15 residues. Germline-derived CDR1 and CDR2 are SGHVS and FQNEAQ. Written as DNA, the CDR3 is TGTGCCAGCAGCTTAGCCGGACAGGTTGGAGCTGAAGCTTTCTTT. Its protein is CASSLAGQVGAEAFF.

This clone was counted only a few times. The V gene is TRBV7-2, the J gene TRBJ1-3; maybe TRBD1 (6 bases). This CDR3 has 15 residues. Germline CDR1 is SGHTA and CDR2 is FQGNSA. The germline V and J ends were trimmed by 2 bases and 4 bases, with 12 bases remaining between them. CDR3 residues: CASSLMGARGNTIYF. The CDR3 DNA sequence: TGTGCCAGCAGCTTAATGGGGGCGAGAGGAAACACCATATATTTT.

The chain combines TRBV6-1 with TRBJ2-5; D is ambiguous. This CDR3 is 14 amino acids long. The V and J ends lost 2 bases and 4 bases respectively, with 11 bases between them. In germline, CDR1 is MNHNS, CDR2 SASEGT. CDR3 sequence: CASSETSRGETQYF. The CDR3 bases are TGTGCCAGCAGTGAAACCAGTCGTGGAGAGACCCAGTACTTC.

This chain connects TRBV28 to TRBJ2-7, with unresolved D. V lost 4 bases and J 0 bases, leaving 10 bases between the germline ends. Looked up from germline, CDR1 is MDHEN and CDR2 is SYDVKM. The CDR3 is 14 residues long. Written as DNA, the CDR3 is TGTGCCAGCAGTTGGCAGATCAGCTCCTACGAGCAGTACTTC. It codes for CASSWQISSYEQYF.

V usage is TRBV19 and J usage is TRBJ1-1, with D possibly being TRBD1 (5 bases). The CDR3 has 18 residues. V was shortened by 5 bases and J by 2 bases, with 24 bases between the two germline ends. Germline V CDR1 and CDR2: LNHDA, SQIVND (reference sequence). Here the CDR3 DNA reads TGTGCCAGTAGTCCAGGACACTCGAACCTCCGGGGTAACACTGAAGCTTTCTTT. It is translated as CASSPGHSNLRGNTEAFF.

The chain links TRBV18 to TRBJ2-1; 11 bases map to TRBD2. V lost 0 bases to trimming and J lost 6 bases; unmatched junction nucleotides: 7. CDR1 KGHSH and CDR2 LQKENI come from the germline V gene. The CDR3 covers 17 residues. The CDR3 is CASSPPRTSGGPNEQFF. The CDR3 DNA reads TGTGCCAGCTCACCACCGCGAACTAGCGGGGGACCCAATGAGCAGTTCTTC.

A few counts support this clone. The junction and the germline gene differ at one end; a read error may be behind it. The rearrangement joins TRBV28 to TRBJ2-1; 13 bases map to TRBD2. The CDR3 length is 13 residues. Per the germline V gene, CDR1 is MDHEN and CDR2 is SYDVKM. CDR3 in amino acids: CASRLGTSGALIF. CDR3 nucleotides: TGTGCCAGCAGACTCGGGACTAGCGGGGCCTTGATCTTC.

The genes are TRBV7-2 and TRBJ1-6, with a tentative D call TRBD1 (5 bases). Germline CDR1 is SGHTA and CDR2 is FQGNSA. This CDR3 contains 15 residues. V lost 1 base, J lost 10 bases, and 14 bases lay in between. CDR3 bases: TGTGCCAGCAGCTTAGAGCGTCAGGGAGTCTCACCCCTCCACTTT. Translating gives CASSLERQGVSPLHF. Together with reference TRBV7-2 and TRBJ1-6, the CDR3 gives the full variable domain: GAGVSQSPSNKVTEKGKDVELRCDPISGHTALYWYRQSLGQGLEFLIYFQGNSAPDKSGLPSDRFSAERTGGSVSTLTIQRTQQEDSAVYLCASSLERQGVSPLHFGNGTRLTVT.

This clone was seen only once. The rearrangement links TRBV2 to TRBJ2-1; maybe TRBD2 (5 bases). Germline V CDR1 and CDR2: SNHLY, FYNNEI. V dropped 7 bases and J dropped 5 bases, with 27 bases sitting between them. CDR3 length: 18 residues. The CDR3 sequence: CASNRFGKDSIANNEQFF. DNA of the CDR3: TGTGCCAGCAACCGTTTCGGGAAAGACTCAATCGCGAACAATGAGCAGTTCTTC.

The CDR3 protein is CASTTSGRDTGELFF. The CDR3 coding sequence is TGTGCCAGCACTACTAGCGGGAGGGACACCGGGGAGCTGTTTTTT. This chain links TRBV6-5 with TRBJ2-2, with 13 bases lining up with TRBD2. V was clipped by 7 bases and J by 3 bases; unmatched bases: 2. The CDR3 sequence is 15 residues long. Germline-derived CDR1 and CDR2 are MNHEY and SVGAGI.